Here is one TCR beta chain with its context. J lost 0 bases, V lost 5 bases, and 5 bases had no gene match. Germline V lookup: CDR1 SGHAT, CDR2 FQNNGV. The CDR3 runs to 16 residues. The entry originates in a study of blood T cell repertoires in COVID-19. Background on the study: COVID-19 samples, acute and convalescent, were from the United States, Italy and Spain. PBMCs, B-cell-depleted T cells, or T cells were the source of the cDNA or gDNA that made up the material.

Original processing methods: Amplified reference gene primers provided the basis for estimating nucleated cell counts. Using immunoSEQ multiplex PCR, the repertoire was profiled, and TCRdb retains in-frame clones only, with some absent. Clone size and the V and J calls come from that table; the DNA yielded D and trimming. The data show 240,000 or so clones, around 87% seen once. This chain joins TRBV11-2 and TRBJ2-5; TRBD2 aligns across 11 bases. This TCR was sampled from a woman aged 25-40 years who had recovered from COVID-19. Specimen: peripheral blood. The CDR3, as DNA: TGTGCCAGCAGCCCGTTAGCGGGGGGGTACCAAGAGACCCAGTACTTC. Its translation: CASSPLAGGYQETQYF. The variable domain in full, with the rest retrieved from reference TRBV11-2 and TRBJ2-5, is EAGVAQSPRYKIIEKRQSVAFWCNPISGHATLYWYQQILGQGPKLLIQFQNNGVVDDSQLPKDRFSAERLKGVDSTLKIQPAKLEDSAVYLCASSPLAGGYQETQYFGPGTRLLVL.